These 20 T cell receptor beta chains came from one sample sequenced in a study of metastatic and nonmetastatic thyroid tumors. Each patient went into thyroid surgery without having received any treatment. MiXCR was used by TCRdb to re-call the PCR reads. The sample yields tens of thousands of clones, about 32% seen once. Sample: tumor tissue. The receptor source for this set is a female donor with papillary thyroid cancer or a benign thyroid nodule (not recorded which). Some clones in this sample may be carry-over from other donors' samples.

The chain carries TRBV7-8 and TRBJ2-1; D is uncertain. Germline loops: CDR1 SGHVS, CDR2 FQNEAQ. V lost 2 bases to trimming and J lost 9 bases, with 5 bases between them. This CDR3 spans 11 amino acids. CDR3 in amino acids: CASSLSSEQFF. CDR3 DNA: TGTGCCAGCAGCTTATCGAGTGAGCAGTTCTTC. The entire variable domain, with the rest obtained from reference TRBV7-8 and TRBJ2-1, is as follows: GAGVSQSPRYKVAKRGQDVALRCDPISGHVSLFWYQQALGQGPEFLTYFQNEAQLDKSGLPSDRFFAERPEGSVSTLKIQRTQQEDSAVYLCASSLSSEQFFGPGTRLTVL.

The chain combines TRBV6-1 with TRBJ2-1, with 7 bases lining up with TRBD1. Germline lookup yields CDR1 MNHNS and CDR2 SASEGT. Germline trimming cut 6 bases from V and 6 bases from J; bases unmatched to any gene: 11. The CDR3 extends over 15 amino acids. The CDR3 spells CASRTGQNVINEQFF. The CDR3 region has the DNA TGTGCCAGCAGAACGGGACAGAACGTCATCAATGAGCAGTTCTTC.

V gene TRBV28 combines with J gene TRBJ2-3, with a tentative D call TRBD1 (6 bases). The CDR3 loop spans 15 amino acids. V dropped 6 bases and J dropped 0 bases, with 13 bases sitting between them. Germline V gene data show CDR1 as MDHEN and CDR2 as SYDVKM. CDR3 amino acids: CASSPGGQSTDTQYF. CDR3 DNA: TGTGCCAGCAGCCCTGGGGGCCAGAGCACAGATACGCAGTATTTT.

This clone was observed once. The V gene is TRBV20-1, the J gene TRBJ1-2; 9 bases line up with TRBD1. Germline CDR1 is DFQATT and CDR2 is SNEGSKA (reference sequence). CDR3 length: 16 residues. With V trimmed by 1 base and J by 8 bases, 14 bases remained unmatched. The CDR3 here is CSARGGTGKDVAGYTF. CDR3 nucleotides: TGCAGTGCTAGAGGAGGGACAGGGAAGGATGTAGCGGGCTACACCTTC.

The chain carries TRBV28 and TRBJ2-3, with D perhaps matching TRBD1 or TRBD2 (6 bases each). Germline V CDR1 and CDR2: MDHEN, SYDVKM. The CDR3 runs to 16 residues. Trimming took off 6 bases at V and 2 bases at J, with 18 bases between the two ends. The CDR3 DNA follows: TGTGCCAGCAGGACTCGAACGGGGGCCCTCACAGATACGCAGTATTTT. Translation: CASRTRTGALTDTQYF.

CDR3 residues: CASTPDILDYGYTF. DNA for the CDR3: TGCGCCAGCACCCCGGACATCTTGGACTATGGCTACACCTTC. The chain uses TRBV10-2 and TRBJ1-2; a possible D gene is TRBD1 (5 bases). The germline V gene has CDR1 WSHSY and CDR2 SAAADI. The CDR3 consists of 14 residues. Trimming stripped 7 bases from V and 3 bases from J, with 15 bases between.

The genes are TRBV12-3 or TRBV12-4 and TRBJ2-2, with D perhaps matching TRBD1 (6 bases). Trimming shortened V by 5 bases and J by 4 bases, and 17 bases separated the two germline ends. This CDR3 has 16 amino acids. This chain's CDR3 is CASSPSTGAITGELFF. CDR3 in DNA: TGTGCCAGCAGTCCCTCGACAGGCGCTATCACCGGGGAGCTGTTTTTT.

This clone was seen more than once but under ten times. The CDR3 loop reads CASSIYRQPQHF. In nucleotides, the CDR3 is TGTGCCAGTAGTATTTATCGTCAGCCCCAGCATTTT. The V gene is TRBV19, the J gene TRBJ1-5, with D uncertain. Germline values: CDR1 LNHDA, CDR2 SQIVND (reference sequence). This CDR3 has 12 amino acids. V was cut by 3 bases and J by 6 bases, with 6 bases left in between.

V usage is TRBV28 and J usage is TRBJ2-7, with D uncertain. Germline-derived CDR1 and CDR2 are MDHEN and SYDVKM. CDR3 length equals 11 residues. Trimming stripped 7 bases from V and 3 bases from J, with 7 bases between. DNA of the CDR3: TGTGCCAGCATGGAACGCTACGAGCAGTACTTC. This translates into CASMERYEQYF.

The chain links TRBV6-1 to TRBJ2-7; TRBD2 aligns across 11 bases. The germline V gene encodes CDR1 MNHNS and CDR2 SASEGT. The ends lost 6 bases at V and 3 bases at J; junction bases unmatched: 10. This CDR3 comprises 16 residues. The CDR3 protein is CASSELTSGDNYEQYF. The CDR3 bases are TGTGCCAGCAGCGAATTGACTAGCGGGGACAACTACGAGCAGTACTTC.

This clone occurred a few times. The rearrangement joins TRBV12-3 or TRBV12-4 to TRBJ2-3; 9 bases are a match to TRBD1. V lost 8 bases and J lost 5; bases outside the gene matches: 8. The CDR3 runs 14 residues. The DNA for the CDR3 is TGTGCCAGCGCGCGGGACAGGGACGTAGATACGCAGTATTTT. Its translation: CASARDRDVDTQYF.

This clone showed up just a few times. V and J are TRBV28 and TRBJ1-5, with 9 nucleotides matching TRBD1. V lost 4 bases to trimming and J lost 6 bases; unmatched junction nucleotides: 10. Germline CDR1 and CDR2: MDHEN and SYDVKM. This CDR3 region has 16 residues. CDR3 region: CASSSIQGAGGQPQHF. The DNA for the CDR3 is TGTGCCAGCAGTTCAATACAGGGGGCGGGAGGTCAGCCCCAGCATTTT.

Comment on this clone: Its ends do not fully match the called genes, so a read error is possible. This chain joins TRBV7-3 and TRBJ2-2; 7 positions agree with TRBD2. The CDR3 contains 16 residues. Germline V gene sequence: CDR1 SGHTA, CDR2 FQGTGA. The CDR3 nucleotides read TGTGCCAACAGCTTCAAGCTAGCGGCAAACACCGGGGAGCTGTTTTTT. This sequence encodes CANSFKLAANTGELFF.

The chain uses TRBV18 and TRBJ2-7; 9 bases fit TRBD1. The germline V gene encodes CDR1 KGHSH and CDR2 LQKENI. The CDR3 length is 14 residues. J lost 3 bases, V lost 4 bases, and 4 bases had no gene match. The CDR3 loop is CASSHTGGSYEQYF. The CDR3 nucleotides are TGTGCCAGCTCACACACAGGGGGCAGCTACGAGCAGTACTTC. Using reference TRBV18 and TRBJ2-7 for the parts outside the CDR3, the full variable domain is NAGVMQNPRHLVRRRGQEARLRCSPMKGHSHVYWYRQLPEEGLKFMVYLQKENIIDESGMPKERFSAEFPKEGPSILRIQQVVRGDSAAYFCASSHTGGSYEQYFGPGTRLTVT.

The chain uses TRBV5-8 and TRBJ2-2; 9 bases align to TRBD2. The length of the CDR3 is 15 residues. The germline CDR1 and CDR2 sequences are SGHTS and YDEGEE. Trimming cost V 0 bases and J 5 bases; bases outside gene matches: 2. The CDR3 nucleotides read TGTGCCAGCAGCTTGGAGCTAGCGGGGACCGGGGAGCTGTTTTTT. Translation: CASSLELAGTGELFF.

The count of this clone is one. In nucleotides, the CDR3 is TGTGCCAGCAGTACTACCGGGAGGACCTACAATGAGCAGTTCTTC. It codes for CASSTTGRTYNEQFF. The chain links TRBV11-2 to TRBJ2-1, with 7 bases identical to TRBD2. CDR1 SGHAT and CDR2 FQNNGV come from the germline V gene. V was clipped by 6 bases and J by 2 bases; unmatched bases: 7. The CDR3 length is 15 residues.

The chain couples TRBV11-2 to TRBJ1-5; D ambiguous. The CDR3 extends over 13 amino acids. V lost 1 base and J lost 9, with 10 bases in between. Germline lookup yields CDR1 SGHAT and CDR2 FQNNGV. This CDR3 is CASSLGEFMPQHF. The DNA of the CDR3 is TGTGCCAGCAGCTTAGGGGAGTTTATGCCCCAGCATTTT.

This clone was picked up a small number of times. This chain joins TRBV19 and TRBJ2-7; D is ambiguous. Germline CDR1 and CDR2: LNHDA and SQIVND (reference sequence). V was trimmed by 6 bases and J by 0 bases, leaving 6 bases between them. The CDR3 consists of 12 residues. CDR3 coding DNA: TGTGCCAGTAGGGTGTACTCCTACGAGCAGTACTTC. Translating gives CASRVYSYEQYF.

This clone was seen a few times. The chain combines TRBV6-1 with TRBJ1-6; 9 bases agree with TRBD1. The CDR3 extends over 15 amino acids. V trimming: 3 bases; J trimming: 6 bases; junction bases outside the gene matches: 3. In germline, CDR1 is MNHNS, CDR2 SASEGT. Written as DNA, the CDR3 is TGTGCCAGCAGTGACGGGACAGGGTTTAATTCACCCCTCCACTTT. It is translated as CASSDGTGFNSPLHF.

This sequence joins TRBV6-1 and TRBJ2-5; 10 nucleotides line up with TRBD1. Per the germline V gene, CDR1 is MNHNS and CDR2 is SASEGT. CDR3 length: 15 residues. Trimming at V came to 5 bases and at J to 3 bases, leaving 6 bases not matched to a gene. The CDR3 DNA follows: TGTGCCAGCAGTCGAGCAGGGACAGGGGAAGAGACCCAGTACTTC. It translates to CASSRAGTGEETQYF.